This passage covers 19 T cell receptor beta chains from one sample sequenced in a study of blood T cell repertoires in COVID-19. Sequencing used immunoSEQ multiplex PCR; TCRdb keeps in-frame clones, though not all of them. Seen here are some 160,000 clones, approximately 91% observed once, and the top ten hold 2% to 3%. Specimen: peripheral blood. Receptors were obtained from a man aged 18 to 35 with acute or convalescent COVID-19.

This clone was counted only a few times. This chain joins TRBV11-2 and TRBJ2-7, with D possibly matching TRBD2 (5 bases). The CDR3 sequence is 13 residues long. Germline values: CDR1 SGHAT, CDR2 FQNNGV. V was pared by 3 bases and J by 9 bases, with 15 bases between. The CDR3 bases are TGTGCCAGCAGCTTGGACTCTCTTCGGGGGCAGTACTTC. This codes for CASSLDSLRGQYF.

The chain links TRBV5-1 to TRBJ2-7, with a tentative D call TRBD1 (6 bases). Trimming stripped 4 bases from V and 2 bases from J, with 16 bases between. This CDR3 is 15 amino acids long. Germline CDR1 reads SGHRS; CDR2 reads YFSETQ. Here the CDR3 DNA reads TGCGCCAGCAGCGAGGACAGCCGGGCCACCTACGAGCAGTACTTC. Its translation is CASSEDSRATYEQYF.

This clone was counted a single time. This chain joins TRBV2 and TRBJ2-5; 8 bases fit TRBD1. This CDR3 spans 14 amino acids. Trimming removed 9 bases from V and 1 base from J; junction bases left unmatched: 7. Germline V lookup: CDR1 SNHLY, CDR2 FYNNEI. The CDR3 bases are TGTGCCAGGGCGCGGACAGGGTTCCAAGAGACCCAGTACTTC. Translated, it gives CARARTGFQETQYF.

The chain couples TRBV6-6 to TRBJ1-1; D is undetermined. V was trimmed by 8 bases and J by 1 base, leaving 11 bases between them. The germline V gene has CDR1 MNHNY and CDR2 SVGAGI (reference sequence). The CDR3 length is 13 residues. The CDR3 spells CASLIPSNTEAFF. The CDR3 DNA reads TGTGCCAGCCTAATTCCATCGAACACTGAAGCTTTCTTT.

The chain carries TRBV6-5 and TRBJ2-7; tentatively, D is TRBD2 (5 bases). In germline, CDR1 is MNHEY, CDR2 SVGAGI. Trimming left V 3 bases short and J 4 bases short, with 16 bases between. This CDR3 has 15 amino acids. The CDR3 DNA is TGTGCCAGCAGTTATACCCGCGGGCCCTCGTACGAGCAGTACTTC. Protein: CASSYTRGPSYEQYF.

This clone was detected once. The V gene is TRBV18, the J gene TRBJ1-5, with 7 bases aligning to TRBD1. This CDR3 has 13 amino acids. Per germline, CDR1 KGHSH and CDR2 LQKENI. After removal of 6 bases from V and 5 bases from J, the junction contained 4 bases not matched to a gene. The CDR3: CASSTQGDQPQHF. The CDR3 coding sequence is TGTGCCAGCTCCACGCAGGGGGATCAGCCCCAGCATTTT.

This chain joins TRBV7-2 and TRBJ2-1, with a weak D call TRBD2 (6 bases). V lost 8 bases to trimming and J lost 6 bases, with 26 bases between them. Germline V gene data show CDR1 as SGHTA and CDR2 as FQGNSA. The CDR3 is 17 residues long. CDR3 coding DNA: TGTGCCAGCTTAGAACTCCCACCGGAAACTAGCCGCAATGAGCAGTTCTTC. Protein sequence: CASLELPPETSRNEQFF.

The chain employs TRBV27 and TRBJ1-2, with D possibly being TRBD1 (5 bases). V was shortened by 2 bases and J by 5 bases, with 15 bases between the two germline ends. The germline V gene encodes CDR1 MNHEY and CDR2 SMNVEV (reference sequence). This CDR3 comprises 15 residues. The CDR3 is CASSLIRQGMYGYTF. CDR3 sequence (DNA): TGTGCCAGCAGTTTAATACGGCAGGGAATGTATGGCTACACCTTC.

This clone appeared once. The V and J genes are TRBV2 and TRBJ2-2; D perhaps matches TRBD2 (5 bases). In germline, CDR1 is SNHLY, CDR2 FYNNEI. Trimming took off 9 bases at V and 6 bases at J, with 8 bases between the two ends. The CDR3 totals 11 residues. The CDR3 loop reads CARGVAGELFF. CDR3 nucleotide sequence: TGTGCCAGGGGAGTAGCCGGGGAGCTGTTTTTT.

This chain links TRBV10-1 with TRBJ2-7; the match to TRBD1 covers 7 bases. With 2 bases clipped from V and 5 bases from J, the junction kept 9 bases outside the gene matches. The length of the CDR3 is 15 residues. Germline CDR1 and CDR2: WNHNN and SYGVQD (reference sequence). The CDR3 nucleotides are TGCGCCAGCAGTGAGACGACAGGGAAGGGTGACGAGCAGTACTTC. Translation gives CASSETTGKGDEQYF.

The J gene is TRBJ2-7, the V gene TRBV6-5, with 8 bases lining up with TRBD1. The junction had 6 bases not matched to a gene; V was cut back by 5 bases and J by 3 bases. The germline CDR1 and CDR2 sequences are MNHEY and SVGAGI. The CDR3 extends over 14 amino acids. The CDR3: CASSRPGQDYEQYF. CDR3 nucleotides: TGTGCCAGCAGTAGACCGGGACAGGACTACGAGCAGTACTTC.

V gene TRBV4-1 combines with J gene TRBJ1-3; possibly TRBD1 for D (5 bases). Per germline, CDR1 MGHRA and CDR2 YSYEKL. This CDR3 is 16 amino acids long. Trimming stripped 1 base from V and 0 bases from J, with 10 bases between. This CDR3 reads CASSQVLQVSGNTIYF. The CDR3 nucleotides read TGCGCCAGCAGCCAAGTTTTACAGGTCTCTGGAAACACCATATATTTT.

The gene calls are TRBV4-1 and TRBJ1-1; TRBD1 aligns across 7 bases. The germline V gene has CDR1 MGHRA and CDR2 YSYEKL. The CDR3 has 13 amino acids. Trimming took 4 bases from V and 4 from J; bases not matched to a gene: 3. CDR3 DNA: TGCGCCAGCAGCCGACAGGGCACCACTGAAGCTTTCTTT. It encodes CASSRQGTTEAFF.

V is TRBV5-1 and J is TRBJ1-2; D ambiguous. V was shortened by 4 bases and J by 6 bases, with 22 bases between the two germline ends. CDR1 and CDR2 from the germline V gene are SGHRS and YFSETQ. CDR3 length: 16 residues. CDR3 bases: TGCGCCAGCAGCGGCCTAGTGGAGGGCTTAAAGGATGGCTACACCTTC. Protein sequence: CASSGLVEGLKDGYTF.

The CDR3 region is CASSPSSGTGMGGYTF. The DNA of the CDR3 is TGTGCCAGCAGTCCCTCTTCCGGGACAGGGATGGGAGGCTACACCTTC. The J gene is TRBJ1-2, the V gene TRBV27, with 9 bases identical to TRBD1. CDR1 is MNHEY and CDR2 is SMNVEV in the germline V gene (reference sequence). J was trimmed by 8 bases and V by 5 bases; bases with no gene match: 15. The CDR3 contains 16 residues.

This clone showed up just once. The chain joins TRBV6-5 to TRBJ1-3; 7 nucleotides align to TRBD1. This CDR3 contains 13 residues. The V segment lost 7 bases and the J segment 16 bases; nucleotides outside the gene matches: 16. Germline lookup yields CDR1 MNHEY and CDR2 SVGAGI. The CDR3 is CASTPDLEGTAYF. In DNA, the CDR3 is TGTGCCAGCACCCCAGACCTAGAGGGGACAGCTTATTTT.

A remark on this clone: The same CDR3 also results from other DNA sequences found in this sample. This chain uses TRBV14 with TRBJ1-3; D is unclear. The CDR3 covers 14 residues. The V end lost 1 base, the J end lost 0 bases, and 4 bases lay between the germline ends. Germline values: CDR1 SGHDN, CDR2 FVKESK. The CDR3 coding sequence is TGTGCCAGCAGCCAAGCCGGCTCTGGAAACACCATATATTTT. Translated, it gives CASSQAGSGNTIYF.

The J gene is TRBJ2-5, the V gene TRBV7-9, with a possible D match to TRBD2 (5 bases). Germline V lookup: CDR1 SEHNR, CDR2 FQNEAQ (reference sequence). The V end was cut by 8 bases, the J end by 4 bases, with 5 bases between. The CDR3 covers 10 residues. In DNA form, the CDR3 reads TGTGCCAGCCGGGGAGAGACCCAGTACTTC. Residues: CASRGETQYF.

In DNA, the CDR3 is TGTGCCTGGAGGGCGAGCGGGAGTACAGATACGCAGTATTTT. Translating it yields CAWRASGSTDTQYF. The V gene is TRBV30, the J gene TRBJ2-3; TRBD2 aligns across 8 bases. Germline V CDR1 and CDR2: GTSNPN, SVGIG (reference sequence). V gave up 3 bases and J gave up 3 bases; unmatched junction bases: 5. CDR3 length: 14 amino acids.